Listed below are T cell receptor beta chains from one sample, sequenced in a study of blood T cell repertoires in COVID-19. The repertoire was sequenced with immunoSEQ multiplex PCR; TCRdb's copy has only in-frame clones and lacks some. This sample has hundreds of thousands of clones, with 70% to 90% found just once. Sequencing was performed on peripheral blood. The receptors shown here come from a woman aged 18 to 35 who had recovered from COVID-19. CDR3s include the opening cysteine and the closing phenylalanine or tryptophan. D genes are given only for firm matches. Some rows have no size entry. The others give once, few or many, or a class for an expanded clone.

cdr3_nt cdr3_aa clone_size j_call d_call v_call
TGTGCCAGCAGCTTCGGGTTCGGCCGGGGGAACTCTGGAAACACCATATATTTT CASSFGFGRGNSGNTIYF . TRBJ1-3 . TRBV5-5
TGTGCCAGCGGTAACCCAGTTTATAATTCACCCCTCCACTTT CASGNPVYNSPLHF . TRBJ1-6 . TRBV5-5
TGTGCCAGCAGTTATCGGGCTAGCGGGTTTGGCGAGCAGTACTTC CASSYRASGFGEQYF . TRBJ2-7 TRBD2 TRBV6-5
TGTGCCAGCAGTCTAGCCGGGGAGCTGTTTTTT CASSLAGELFF . TRBJ2-2 . TRBV28
TGTGCCAGCAGTTTGACTAGCGGTGTTTTAGTTGATGAGCAGTTCTTC CASSLTSGVLVDEQFF . TRBJ2-1 TRBD2 TRBV27
TGTGCCAGCAGCTCCCACAGGGGACATCAGCCCCAGCATTTT CASSSHRGHQPQHF . TRBJ1-5 TRBD1 TRBV7-9
TGTGCCAGCAGGGTAATTGGGACAGGGCCCTACGAGCAGTACTTC CASRVIGTGPYEQYF . TRBJ2-7 TRBD1 TRBV27
TGTGCCAGCAGCGCCGGGTCGTACACTGAAGCTTTCTTT CASSAGSYTEAFF . TRBJ1-1 . TRBV9
TGTGCCACCAGTTTGAGACTAGCGACCTACAATGAGCAGTTCTTC CATSLRLATYNEQFF . TRBJ2-1 TRBD2 TRBV15
TGTGCCAGCAGTTTTTGGGACAGGGGCCGCGAGCAGTACTTC CASSFWDRGREQYF . TRBJ2-7 TRBD1 TRBV28
TGTGCCAGTACAGTGGGACAGGGTAGCTACAATGAGCAGTTCTTC CASTVGQGSYNEQFF . TRBJ2-1 TRBD1 TRBV19
TGCGCCAGCAGTGGAACAGGCTTGAGCTCCTACGAGCAGTACTTC CASSGTGLSSYEQYF few TRBJ2-7 . TRBV10-2
TGTGCCAGCAGCTTAGTGGCGGGAGGTGTTTACGAGCAGTACTTC CASSLVAGGVYEQYF . TRBJ2-7 TRBD2 TRBV7-9
TGTGCCAGCAGCTTGGGGCTTAGCGGGAGTACGACAGATACGCAGTATTTT CASSLGLSGSTTDTQYF . TRBJ2-3 TRBD2 TRBV5-6
TGTGCCACCCAGAAGACAGGTGGCTACACCTTC CATQKTGGYTF . TRBJ1-2 . TRBV2
TGTGCCAGCAGCCCGGGTGGGAGGGAGAGCTCCTACAATGAGCAGTTCTTC CASSPGGRESSYNEQFF once TRBJ2-1 TRBD2 TRBV11-3
TGTGCCAGCAGCGTTCGCTTGGGGCACACTGAAGCTTTCTTT CASSVRLGHTEAFF . TRBJ1-1 . TRBV9
TGTGCCAGAAGAGGGACTAGCGGGCCGAACACCGGGGAGCTGTTTTTT CARRGTSGPNTGELFF . TRBJ2-2 TRBD2 TRBV2
TGTGCCAGCAGAACTGACAGGGGCTATGGCTACACCTTC CASRTDRGYGYTF . TRBJ1-2 TRBD1 TRBV6-5
TGTGCCAGCAGCCAAGAAAGCTTCTTGGTTGTAGCGGGAACCTACGAGCAGTACTTC CASSQESFLVVAGTYEQYF . TRBJ2-7 TRBD2 TRBV3-1/TRBV3-2
TGCGCCAGCAGCCAAGGCGGAATAAGCGGGAGTTGGAACGAGCAGTACTTC CASSQGGISGSWNEQYF . TRBJ2-7 TRBD2 TRBV4-3
TGTGCCAGCAGCTTAGGAGGGGGCATACCTGAAGCTTTCTTT CASSLGGGIPEAFF . TRBJ1-1 TRBD1 TRBV7-2
TGTGCCAGTTGCCCCCGGGGAATGAATTCACCCCTCCACTTT CASCPRGMNSPLHF . TRBJ1-6 . TRBV19
TGTGCCAGCAGTTTTAATTCAGGGGAAAGCTCCTATAATTCACCCCTCCACTTT CASSFNSGESSYNSPLHF once TRBJ1-6 . TRBV28
TGTGCCAGCAGTGAAACCTATATGAGCTCCTACAATGAGCAGTTCTTC CASSETYMSSYNEQFF . TRBJ2-1 . TRBV2
TGTGCCAGCAGCCTACGACAGGGGGCCGATACGCAGTATTTT CASSLRQGADTQYF . TRBJ2-3 TRBD1 TRBV3-1/TRBV3-2
TGCAGCTTCCCGCAACAGGGGGGAACTGAAGCTTTCTTT CSFPQQGGTEAFF . TRBJ1-1 TRBD1 TRBV29-1
TGTGCCAGCAGCCGGACTAGCGGGAGTTACGAGCAGTACTTC CASSRTSGSYEQYF . TRBJ2-7 TRBD2 TRBV3-1/TRBV3-2
TGTGCCAGTAAATGGGCAGGGGCTGGAAACACCATATATTTT CASKWAGAGNTIYF . TRBJ1-3 . TRBV19
TGTGCTAGTGGTTTCATAGCGGGAGCGGTGGAGACCCAGTACTTC CASGFIAGAVETQYF . TRBJ2-5 TRBD2 TRBV12-5
TGTGCCAGCAGCCGGGACAGCCCGAACACCGGGGAGCTGTTTTTT CASSRDSPNTGELFF . TRBJ2-2 TRBD1 TRBV27
TGTGCCAGCAGCTCCCGGACAGCGAACACTGAAGCTTTCTTT CASSSRTANTEAFF . TRBJ1-1 . TRBV11-3
TGCGCCAGCAGCCAAGATACTAGATTTAGCGGCGGGGAGCTGTTTTTT CASSQDTRFSGGELFF . TRBJ2-2 . TRBV4-1